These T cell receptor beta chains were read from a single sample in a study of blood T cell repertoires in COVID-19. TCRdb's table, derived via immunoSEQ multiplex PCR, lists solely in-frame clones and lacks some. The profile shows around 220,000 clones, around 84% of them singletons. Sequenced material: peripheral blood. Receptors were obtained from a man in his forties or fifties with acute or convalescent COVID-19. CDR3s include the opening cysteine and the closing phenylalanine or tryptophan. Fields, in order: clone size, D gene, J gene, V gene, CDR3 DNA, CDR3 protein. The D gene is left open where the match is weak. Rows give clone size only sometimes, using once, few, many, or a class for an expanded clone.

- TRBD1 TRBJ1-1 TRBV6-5 TGTGCCAGCAACGGCAGGGGGGCGAACACTGAAGCTTTCTTT CASNGRGANTEAFF
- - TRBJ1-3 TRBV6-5 TGTGCCAGCAGTTACATCGACACCCAGGGAAGAAACACCATATATTTT CASSYIDTQGRNTIYF
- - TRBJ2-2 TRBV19 TGTGCCAGTCGACAAGACAGGAGGAACACCGGGGAGCTGTTTTTT CASRQDRRNTGELFF
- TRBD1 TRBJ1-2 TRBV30 TGTGCCTGGAACGCGGGACAGGGGGATTGGGGCTATGGCTACACCTTC CAWNAGQGDWGYGYTF
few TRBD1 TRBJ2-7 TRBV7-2 TGTGCCAGCAGCGCGGACAGGGGCAACGAGCAGTACTTC CASSADRGNEQYF
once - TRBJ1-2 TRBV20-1 TGCAGTGCTAGAGTGGGGGCCGGCTACACCTTC CSARVGAGYTF
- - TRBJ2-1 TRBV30 TGTGCCTGGGACAGCGGATACAGTGAGCAGTTCTTC CAWDSGYSEQFF
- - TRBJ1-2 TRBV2 TGTGCCAGCAGTGAATACGGTTCTAACTATGGCTACACCTTC CASSEYGSNYGYTF
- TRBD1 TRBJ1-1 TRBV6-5 TGTGCCAGCAGTTACCGGGACAGCGAGAACACTGAAGCTTTCTTT CASSYRDSENTEAFF
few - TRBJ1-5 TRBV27 TGTGCCAGCAGTTCTGAGGGGGTCCCCAATCAGCCCCAGCATTTT CASSSEGVPNQPQHF
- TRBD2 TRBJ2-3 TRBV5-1 TGCGCCAGCAGCTTGGGTTCCAGCGGGGGGGCAGGAGATACGCAGTATTTT CASSLGSSGGAGDTQYF
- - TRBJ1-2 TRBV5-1 TGCGCCAGCAGCCCCCGGCCAACAGGACGTCAAAACTATGGCTACACCTTC CASSPRPTGRQNYGYTF
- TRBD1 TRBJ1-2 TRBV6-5 TGTGCCAGCAGGACAGGGACAGGGCTTGGCTACACCTTC CASRTGTGLGYTF
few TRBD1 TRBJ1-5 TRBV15 TGTGCCACCAGCATGACAGGGGGACATCAGCCCCAGCATTTT CATSMTGGHQPQHF
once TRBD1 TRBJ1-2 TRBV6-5 TGTGCCAGCAGTTATAGAGGGGGCGACTATGGCTACACCTTC CASSYRGGDYGYTF
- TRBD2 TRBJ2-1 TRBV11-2 TGTGCCAGCAGCCACCGGGAGGGCGAGCAGTTCTTC CASSHREGEQFF
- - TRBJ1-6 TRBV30 TGTGCCTGGAGTCCCCGTTCAGGGATCAATTCACCCCTCCACTTT CAWSPRSGINSPLHF
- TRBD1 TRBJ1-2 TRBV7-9 TGTGCCAGCAGGGGAACAGGGGTAGGTGGCTACACCTTC CASRGTGVGGYTF